Listed below are T cell receptor beta chains from one sample, sequenced in a study of blood T cell repertoires in COVID-19. Profiled with immunoSEQ multiplex PCR; TCRdb holds only in-frame clones, not every one. The table shows about 380,000 clones, with about 88% occurring only once. The sample comprised PBMCs or T cells enriched from blood (not recorded which). These receptors were collected from a young woman who had recovered from COVID-19. The CDR3 runs from the conserved cysteine through the conserved F or W. Each record gives: V gene, D gene, J gene, clone size, CDR3 DNA, CDR3 protein. D genes are given only for firm matches. Some rows have no size entry. The others give once, few or many, or a class for an expanded clone.

TRBV19,TRBD1,TRBJ1-3,NA,TGTGCCAGTAGTCCCGCAGGGGGCGCCTCTGGAAACACCATATATTTT,CASSPAGGASGNTIYF
TRBV6-5,TRBD1,TRBJ2-7,NA,TGTGCCACCTCACAGTATCAGGGGGACTCCTACGAGCAGTACTTC,CATSQYQGDSYEQYF
TRBV4-2,TRBD1,TRBJ1-2,NA,TGTGCCAGCAGCCAGGTCCGGGACAGCCACTATGGCTACACCTTC,CASSQVRDSHYGYTF
TRBV5-1,TRBD1,TRBJ1-2,NA,TGCGCCAGCAGCCGTGCACCGAGACAGGGGGCGTCGGACTATGGCTACACCTTC,CASSRAPRQGASDYGYTF
TRBV29-1,TRBD1,TRBJ2-5,NA,TGCAGCGTCCTCCTGACAGGGCGGGAGACCCAGTACTTC,CSVLLTGRETQYF
TRBV12-3/TRBV12-4,TRBD1,TRBJ1-2,once,TGTGCCAGCGACGACAGGGCAAACTATGGCTACACCTTC,CASDDRANYGYTF
TRBV5-8,NA,TRBJ1-6,few,TGTGCCAGCCGGAGCTCCTATAATTCACCCCTCCACTTT,CASRSSYNSPLHF
TRBV6-5,TRBD1,TRBJ2-7,NA,TGTGCCAGCAGCAAGGACAGGACCTACGAGCAGTACTTC,CASSKDRTYEQYF
TRBV3-1/TRBV3-2,NA,TRBJ1-1,NA,TGTGCCAGCAGCCCTACGGGGTGGAACACTGAAGCTTTCTTT,CASSPTGWNTEAFF
TRBV6-6,TRBD1,TRBJ1-1,NA,TGTGCCAGCAGCCAGACAGGGGGCCGGGATGAAGCTTTCTTT,CASSQTGGRDEAFF
TRBV2,TRBD1,TRBJ1-1,NA,TGTGCCAGCCGACAGGGAAACACTGAAGCTTTCTTT,CASRQGNTEAFF
TRBV5-5,NA,TRBJ1-1,NA,TGTGCCAGCAGCTTGGTATATCAGGCCATGAACACTGAAGCTTTCTTT,CASSLVYQAMNTEAFF
TRBV4-1,TRBD2,TRBJ2-4,NA,TGCGCCAGCAGCCAAGATCCACTTCGGACTAGCGGGCGTCTAAACATTCAGTACTTC,CASSQDPLRTSGRLNIQYF
TRBV27,TRBD2,TRBJ2-2,NA,TGTGCCAGCAGGACGGGGAGCGGGGGGGCTGGGGAGCTGTTTTTT,CASRTGSGGAGELFF
TRBV25-1,NA,TRBJ1-4,NA,TGTGCCAGCAGTGAATTGGGACACCTTTCAACTAATGAAAAACTGTTTTTT,CASSELGHLSTNEKLFF
TRBV4-3,NA,TRBJ2-5,NA,TGCGCCAGCAGCCAATGGGGGGGCGAAGGAGAGACCCAGTACTTC,CASSQWGGEGETQYF
TRBV20-1,NA,TRBJ1-1,once,TGCAGTGCTAGTGTACAACCGAACACTGAAGCTTTCTTT,CSASVQPNTEAFF
TRBV7-2,TRBD1,TRBJ1-1,NA,TGTGCCAGCAGAACGTGGACAGGGGAGATTGAAGCTTTCTTT,CASRTWTGEIEAFF
TRBV11-2,NA,TRBJ1-6,NA,TGTGCCAGCAGCCTAGCGGGTCAGAAAAATTCACCCCTCCACTTT,CASSLAGQKNSPLHF
TRBV6-1,NA,TRBJ1-5,NA,TGTGCCAGCAGTGAAGTGCGGGGAAATCAGCCCCAGCATTTT,CASSEVRGNQPQHF
TRBV7-2,NA,TRBJ2-7,few,TGTGCCAGCGACTGGGGCAGTGGCTACGAGCAGTACTTC,CASDWGSGYEQYF
TRBV19,TRBD1,TRBJ1-2,NA,TGTGCCAGTAGTAGTGGACAGGACCACTATGGCTACACCTTC,CASSSGQDHYGYTF
TRBV29-1,TRBD2,TRBJ2-1,once,TGCAGCGTTCGCCTAGCGGGGGGGCCCTACAATGAGCAGTTCTTC,CSVRLAGGPYNEQFF
TRBV5-1,TRBD1,TRBJ2-5,NA,TGCGCCAGCACCCGGCAGGGGGAGGAGACCCAGTACTTC,CASTRQGEETQYF
TRBV7-6,NA,TRBJ1-5,NA,TGTGCCAGCAGCTTAGCGGGGAGGGGACAGCCCCAGCATTTT,CASSLAGRGQPQHF
TRBV14,NA,TRBJ1-2,NA,TGTGCCAGCAGCCAAGTTGGCAGGGGTCCCTATGGCTACACCTTC,CASSQVGRGPYGYTF
TRBV6-5,NA,TRBJ1-2,NA,TGTGCCAGCACGGACGGACTGTGGGGCTACACCTTC,CASTDGLWGYTF
TRBV5-1,NA,TRBJ2-7,NA,TGCGCCAGCAGCTGGGAACAGGGCGTGCCGTCCTACGAGCAGTACTTC,CASSWEQGVPSYEQYF
TRBV3-1/TRBV3-2,TRBD1,TRBJ2-7,NA,TGTGCCAGCAGCTTACTAAGACAGGGCTCGGAGCAGTACTTC,CASSLLRQGSEQYF
TRBV24-1,TRBD2,TRBJ2-3,NA,TGTGCCACCAGTGATGCCATGCGCGGGGGGGCAAATACGCAGTATTTT,CATSDAMRGGANTQYF
TRBV7-2,NA,TRBJ2-3,NA,TGTGCCAGCAGCTCAACGACTATCCGCACAGATACGCAGTATTTT,CASSSTTIRTDTQYF
TRBV25-1,NA,TRBJ2-2,NA,TGTGCCAGCAGTGCCGGGACATCGAACACCGGGGAGCTGTTTTTT,CASSAGTSNTGELFF
TRBV19,TRBD1,TRBJ1-5,NA,TGTGCCAGTAGTATATACAGGGGTGGCAATCAGCCCCAGCATTTT,CASSIYRGGNQPQHF
TRBV11-2,TRBD1,TRBJ2-1,NA,TGTGCCAGCAGCTCCCGGGACAGTTACAATGAGCAGTTCTTC,CASSSRDSYNEQFF
TRBV19,NA,TRBJ2-2,NA,TGTGCCATTAGGGTAGCGAACACCGGGGAGCTGTTTTTT,CAIRVANTGELFF
TRBV28,NA,TRBJ1-5,NA,TGTGCCAGCAGCCCCCTTGTCCAGCCCCAGCATTTT,CASSPLVQPQHF
TRBV9,TRBD2,TRBJ2-1,once,TGTGCCAGCAGCGTAGCTACGCGGGGGGCCGCCCATGAGCAGTTCTTC,CASSVATRGAAHEQFF
TRBV6-1,NA,TRBJ1-2,NA,TGTGCCAGCAGTGAACGGGGGTCGGGCTATGGCTACACCTTC,CASSERGSGYGYTF
TRBV5-1,NA,TRBJ1-1,once,TGCGCCAGCAGCTTGGATGCCCCTATCCTGAATGAAGCTTTCTTT,CASSLDAPILNEAFF
TRBV4-2,TRBD1,TRBJ1-2,few,TGTGCCAGCAGCCAAGAGTGGAGGGGGCCGGATGGCTACACCTTC,CASSQEWRGPDGYTF
TRBV9,TRBD1,TRBJ2-3,NA,TGTGCCAGCAGCCCCTGGACAGGGGGTCCAGATACGCAGTATTTT,CASSPWTGGPDTQYF
TRBV7-9,NA,TRBJ1-3,once,TGTGCCAGCAGCGGTCGGACAGCCTCTGGAAACACCATATATTTT,CASSGRTASGNTIYF
TRBV7-8,NA,TRBJ2-7,NA,TGTGCCAGCAGCTTAGCTAGCGCGACCATTGGCAACGAGCAGTACTTC,CASSLASATIGNEQYF
TRBV28,TRBD2,TRBJ2-2,NA,TGTGCCAGCAGCAGGACTAGCGGGGAGAACACCGGGGAGCTGTTTTTT,CASSRTSGENTGELFF
TRBV28,TRBD1,TRBJ2-7,NA,TGTGCCAGCAGTCACCCGGGACAGGGGGCAATAGGGGAGCAGTACTTC,CASSHPGQGAIGEQYF
TRBV4-2,NA,TRBJ1-1,NA,TGTGCCAGCAGCCAAGGCGTTGAAGCTTTCTTT,CASSQGVEAFF
TRBV5-4,NA,TRBJ1-6,NA,TGTGCCAGCAGCTTGGGAGGGACTAATTATAATTCACCCCTCCACTTT,CASSLGGTNYNSPLHF
TRBV28,NA,TRBJ1-1,NA,TGTGCCAGCAGTTTAGGGGCGAACACTGAAGCTTTCTTT,CASSLGANTEAFF
TRBV28,NA,TRBJ1-1,NA,TGTGCCAGCAGTTTACAGAACACTGAAGCTTTCTTT,CASSLQNTEAFF
TRBV5-6,NA,TRBJ1-5,NA,TGTGCCAGCAGCTTATCCGGTAGATATAGCAATCAGCCCCAGCATTTT,CASSLSGRYSNQPQHF
TRBV2,NA,TRBJ1-6,NA,TGTGCCAGCAGTGAAGGGGGGCAGGCTCTTGGTTCACCCCTCCACTTT,CASSEGGQALGSPLHF
TRBV2,NA,TRBJ2-7,NA,TGTGCCAGCAGTGAAGATAACAGCTCCTACGAGCAGTACTTC,CASSEDNSSYEQYF
TRBV7-9,NA,TRBJ1-4,few,TGTGCCAGCAGCGAACAGATGTCTAATGAAAAACTGTTTTTT,CASSEQMSNEKLFF
TRBV5-1,NA,TRBJ1-2,NA,TGCGCCAGCAGCCCCCGGACTGTTGCTGGCTACACCTTC,CASSPRTVAGYTF
TRBV18,NA,TRBJ1-1,NA,TGTGCCAGCTCACCACCCAACTCCCGGGGGGAATGGGGGAACACTGAAGCTTTCTTT,CASSPPNSRGEWGNTEAFF
TRBV30,TRBD1,TRBJ1-5,NA,TGTGCCTGGACAAGAGACAGGGGCCCCTTTCAGCCCCAGCATTTT,CAWTRDRGPFQPQHF
TRBV5-4,NA,TRBJ1-1,NA,TGTGCCAGCAGCTTGGATGAGGGGGAGAACACTGAAGCTTTCTTT,CASSLDEGENTEAFF
TRBV5-1,NA,TRBJ2-1,NA,TGCGCCAGCAGCTTGGGGACTACTCAATCCATTTACAATGAGCAGTTCTTC,CASSLGTTQSIYNEQFF